The 9 T cell receptor beta chains below were found in one sample sequenced in a study of technical replicates of blood from several donors. Method: immunoSEQ multiplex PCR; TCRdb's copy keeps in-frame clones and lacks some. The table records tens of thousands of clones, 94% of them present only once. Material: T cells isolated from PBMCs. The receptor source for this set is a human donor in good health.

CDR3 nucleotide sequence: TGTGCCAGCAGCTTCCAGGGGTTCCCTTCTTCTGGAAACACCATATATTTT. It encodes CASSFQGFPSSGNTIYF. The chain employs TRBV7-8 and TRBJ1-3; D possibly corresponds to TRBD1 (6 bases). Germline V gene sequence: CDR1 SGHVS, CDR2 FQNEAQ. V gave up 3 bases and J gave up 1 base, with 16 bases separating them. The CDR3 spans 17 residues.

The chain carries TRBV11-2 and TRBJ2-1, with TRBD2 identical over 8 bases. Germline CDR1 SGHAT, CDR2 FQNNGV. Trimming removed 2 bases from V and 9 bases from J; junction bases left unmatched: 0. The CDR3 is made up of 12 amino acids. The CDR3 region has the DNA TGTGCCAGCAGCTTAAGCGGGAGTGAGCAGTTCTTC. It specifies CASSLSGSEQFF.

The rearrangement uses TRBV7-3 and TRBJ2-2; tentative D call: TRBD1 (5 bases). This CDR3 region has 13 residues. V lost 1 base and J lost 6, with 6 bases in between. Germline CDR1 and CDR2: SGHTA and FQGTGA. CDR3 nucleotides: TGTGCCAGCAGCTTAATAGGGGCCGGGGAGCTGTTTTTT. This codes for CASSLIGAGELFF.

In this sample, this clone turned up once. The rearrangement joins TRBV18 to TRBJ2-2, with 12 bases lining up with TRBD2. The CDR3 has 17 residues. V shed 3 bases, J shed 4 bases, and the junction held 6 bases outside the gene matches. The germline V gene encodes CDR1 KGHSH and CDR2 LQKENI. In DNA form, the CDR3 reads TGTGCCAGCTCACCTCCCTCTAGCGGGAGGGCCACCGGGGAGCTGTTTTTT. Translated: CASSPPSSGRATGELFF.

This chain joins TRBV5-1 and TRBJ1-5, with 8 bases fitting TRBD1. Germline CDR1 and CDR2: SGHRS and YFSETQ. The CDR3 covers 13 residues. V shed 5 bases, J shed 4 bases, and the junction held 2 bases outside the gene matches. The DNA for the CDR3 is TGCGCCAGCAGGGACAGGGATAATCAGCCCCAGCATTTT. Its protein product is CASRDRDNQPQHF.

This clone was recorded a few times. This chain uses TRBV28 with TRBJ2-1; possible D gene TRBD1, 5 bases. The CDR3 covers 12 residues. Germline V gene sequence: CDR1 MDHEN, CDR2 SYDVKM. V was pared by 9 bases and J by 6 bases, with 12 bases between. In DNA, the CDR3 is TGTGCCAGTTCAGGGCTCCTCAATGAGCAGTTCTTC. Residues: CASSGLLNEQFF.

The rearrangement links TRBV5-1 to TRBJ1-4, with 9 positions matching TRBD1. Germline CDR1 SGHRS, CDR2 YFSETQ. The CDR3 totals 18 residues. The V segment lost 1 base and the J segment 0 bases; nucleotides outside the gene matches: 7. CDR3 nucleotides: TGCGCCAGCAGCTTGCTGGGACAGGGATCATCAACTAATGAAAAACTGTTTTTT. It codes for CASSLLGQGSSTNEKLFF.

A few counts support this clone. The chain uses TRBV10-3 and TRBJ1-1; D might be TRBD1 (6 bases). V was pared by 5 bases and J by 1 base, with 8 bases between. The CDR3 is 13 residues long. Germline loops: CDR1 ENHRY, CDR2 SYGVKD. CDR3 DNA sequence: TGTGCCATCAGTTTACAGGGGAACACTGAAGCTTTCTTT. Residues: CAISLQGNTEAFF.

The V and J genes are TRBV6-6 and TRBJ2-3; 12 positions agree with TRBD2. The CDR3 is 16 amino acids. Germline trimming cut 3 bases from V and 6 bases from J; bases unmatched to any gene: 7. Germline CDR1 is MNHNY and CDR2 is SVGAGI (reference sequence). CDR3 in amino acids: CASSYGTSGPHDTQYF. In DNA, the CDR3 is TGTGCCAGCAGTTATGGGACTAGCGGGCCACATGATACGCAGTATTTT.